The next 20 T cell receptor beta chains were all read from a single sample in a study of identical twins. TCRdb redid the calling of the 5' RACE reads with MiXCR, one entry per CDR3 protein. The sample contains a few hundred thousand distinct CDR3 sequences, more than 9% of which appear only once. These sequences were also reported in another study, on yellow fever vaccine responses in identical twins.

The sample was PBMCs. Receptors were obtained from a woman aged 18-29 years in good health.

This clonotype was detected only a few times. The rearrangement joins TRBV2 to TRBJ2-1, with D tentatively TRBD2 (6 bases). Looked up from germline, CDR1 is SNHLY and CDR2 is FYNNEI. V lost 7 bases and J 0 bases, leaving 16 bases between the germline ends. The CDR3 spans 16 residues. CDR3 in amino acids: CASTRLDPNSYNEQFF. The CDR3 DNA reads TGTGCCAGCACCAGACTAGATCCAAACTCCTACAATGAGCAGTTCTTC.

V gene TRBV6-1 combines with J gene TRBJ2-3; D ambiguous. Germline CDR1 MNHNS, CDR2 SASEGT. The CDR3 is 14 amino acids. Trimming cost V 3 bases and J 4 bases, with 11 bases left between them. The CDR3 region is CASSDWNRADTQYF. The CDR3 nucleotides read TGTGCCAGCAGTGATTGGAATAGGGCAGATACGCAGTATTTT.

The V gene is TRBV14, the J gene TRBJ2-2, with 7 bases lining up with TRBD2. The germline V gene has CDR1 SGHDN and CDR2 FVKESK. V lost 0 bases to trimming and J lost 4 bases; unmatched junction nucleotides: 5. The CDR3 extends over 16 amino acids. CDR3 sequence: CASSQEWLAVTGELFF. The CDR3 DNA reads TGTGCCAGCAGCCAAGAATGGCTAGCGGTCACCGGGGAGCTGTTTTTT.

This clonotype has a count of ten or more. V and J are TRBV6-2 or TRBV6-3 and TRBJ2-3; 7 bases are a match to TRBD1. This CDR3 spans 14 amino acids. Germline trimming cut 0 bases from V and 11 bases from J; bases unmatched to any gene: 8. In germline, CDR1 is MNHEY, CDR2 SVGEGT. CDR3 sequence reads: CASSYSGTAPRQYF. The CDR3 DNA reads TGTGCCAGCAGTTACTCGGGGACAGCCCCCAGGCAGTATTTT.

This clonotype was detected many times. The rearrangement joins TRBV5-1 to TRBJ2-6, with D perhaps TRBD2 (6 bases). V was pared by 1 base and J by 0 bases, with 17 bases between. The CDR3 runs to 19 residues. Germline CDR1 SGHRS, CDR2 YFSETQ. As DNA, the CDR3 is TGCGCCAGCAGCTTGAGTGGGGTCAGGGACTTCTCTGGGGCCAACGTCCTGACTTTC. Translating gives CASSLSGVRDFSGANVLTF.

This clonotype was found a few times. The chain is built from TRBV29-1 and TRBJ2-7; D perhaps matches TRBD2 (6 bases). The V end was cut by 7 bases, the J end by 3 bases, with 16 bases between. CDR1 and CDR2 from the germline V gene are SQVTM and ANQGSEA. The CDR3 runs to 13 residues. Here the CDR3 reads CSGLGTRSYEQYF. The CDR3 nucleotides read TGCAGCGGTCTCGGGACTCGCAGCTACGAGCAGTACTTC.

There are many counts of this clonotype. CDR3 in DNA: TGTGCCAGCAGTGGCGACAGGCGCACCGGGGAGCTGTTTTTT. Translated, it gives CASSGDRRTGELFF. V gene TRBV25-1 combines with J gene TRBJ2-2, with a weak D call TRBD1 (6 bases). Trimming shortened V by 4 bases and J by 4 bases, and 10 bases separated the two germline ends. The CDR3 is 14 amino acids. The germline V gene encodes CDR1 MGHDK and CDR2 SYGVNS.

This clonotype has a count of ten or more. This rearrangement joins TRBV28 to TRBJ2-7; D could derive from TRBD1 or TRBD2 (5 bases each). Looked up from germline, CDR1 is MDHEN and CDR2 is SYDVKM. The CDR3 is 14 amino acids. Trimming pared 2 bases from V and 5 bases from J, leaving 13 bases between. The CDR3 here is CASSLGGTHNEQYF. DNA for the CDR3: TGTGCCAGCAGTTTAGGTGGGACCCACAACGAGCAGTACTTC.

This clonotype was recorded many times. The chain's CDR3 is CASSYSRGTGTDTQYF. The CDR3 coding sequence is TGTGCCAGCAGTTACTCGAGGGGCACGGGCACAGATACGCAGTATTTT. The chain links TRBV6-5 to TRBJ2-3; D is possibly TRBD1 or TRBD2 (5 bases each). This CDR3 has 16 amino acids. Germline values: CDR1 MNHEY, CDR2 SVGAGI. V shed 0 bases and J shed 1 base, with 11 bases lying between them.

The chain has TRBV7-2 and TRBJ2-7; D remains ambiguous. CDR3 size: 11 residues. V lost 3 bases and J lost 13, with 13 bases in between. Germline values: CDR1 SGHTA, CDR2 FQGNSA. The CDR3, as DNA: TGTGCCAGCAGCTTCGGGCCTAGGAGTTACTTC. It encodes CASSFGPRSYF.

This clonotype was seen ten or more times. The chain recombines TRBV4-2 with TRBJ2-2, with 7 bases matching TRBD1. J gave up 7 bases and V 0 bases, and 8 bases lay outside the gene matches. The germline V gene has CDR1 LGHNA and CDR2 YNFKEQ. This CDR3 is 16 amino acids long. The chain's CDR3 is CASSQDSPGGIGELFF. CDR3 nucleotides: TGTGCCAGCAGCCAAGATTCGCCAGGGGGAATCGGGGAGCTGTTTTTT.

This clonotype was recorded at least ten times. The chain employs TRBV5-1 and TRBJ1-4, with D uncertain. Germline V CDR1 and CDR2: SGHRS, YFSETQ. The CDR3 consists of 15 residues. With 0 bases removed from V and 8 bases from J, the gap between germline ends came to 14 bases. As DNA, the CDR3 is TGCGCCAGCAGCTTGGCCTCAGCCGGGCGAGAAAAACTGTTTTTT. Its protein is CASSLASAGREKLFF.

This clonotype was counted once. This chain links TRBV12-3 or TRBV12-4 with TRBJ2-1; the match to TRBD2 covers 8 bases. J gave up 2 bases and V 0 bases, and 12 bases lay outside the gene matches. CDR3 length equals 19 residues. Written as DNA, the CDR3 is TGTGCCAGCAGTTTAGCGCAGAGCCTTAGCGGGAAACCCTACAATGAGCAGTTCTTC. As protein: CASSLAQSLSGKPYNEQFF.

This clonotype was detected ten times or more. The chain links TRBV12-3 or TRBV12-4 to TRBJ2-1, with 11 bases that match TRBD2. Trimming at V came to 6 bases and at J to 7 bases, leaving 5 bases not matched to a gene. The CDR3 runs to 14 residues. The DNA of the CDR3 is TGTGCCAGCAGCCACCCTAGCGGGGGGAATGAGCAGTTCTTC. This gives the protein CASSHPSGGNEQFF.

This clonotype has only a few counts. The rearrangement joins TRBV5-5 to TRBJ2-2, with D possibly TRBD2 on 5 matching bases. V shed 0 bases and J shed 6 bases, with 18 bases lying between them. The CDR3 runs to 17 residues. Germline V gene sequence: CDR1 SGHKS, CDR2 YYEKEE (reference sequence). This CDR3 reads CASSLGFGSGSAGELFF. Written as DNA, the CDR3 is TGTGCCAGCAGCTTGGGCTTCGGTAGTGGGAGCGCCGGGGAGCTGTTTTTT.

V and J are TRBV4-1 and TRBJ2-7; no firm D call. Trimming took off 4 bases at V and 6 bases at J, with 13 bases between the two ends. Looked up from germline, CDR1 is MGHRA and CDR2 is YSYEKL. The CDR3 is 13 residues long. CDR3 DNA: TGCGCCAGCAGCCGGGAAATCTGGGTCGAGCAGTACTTC. This sequence encodes CASSREIWVEQYF.

This clonotype was seen repeatedly, ten times or more. At one end, the junction sequence differs from germline, possibly due to a read error. The chain employs TRBV27 and TRBJ1-2, with D possibly being TRBD1 (6 bases). Germline V CDR1 and CDR2: MNHEY, SMNVEV (reference sequence). The CDR3 spans 17 residues. The CDR3 is CASSLFPSGANDYGYTF. DNA for the CDR3: TGTGCCAGCAGCTTATTCCCATCAGGGGCCAATGACTATGGCTACACCTTC.

The chain has TRBV29-1 and TRBJ2-3, with D possibly called TRBD1 or TRBD2 (5 bases each). Germline V gene sequence: CDR1 SQVTM, CDR2 ANQGSEA. With 5 bases removed from V and 6 bases from J, the gap between germline ends came to 21 bases. The CDR3 has 15 amino acids. CDR3 DNA: TGCAGCGTTAATAAACAACCCGGGTGGGGGGATACGCAGTATTTT. The encoded protein is CSVNKQPGWGDTQYF.

This clonotype came up many times. The chain joins TRBV12-3 or TRBV12-4 to TRBJ2-1; 7 nucleotides agree with TRBD1. The junction had 9 bases not matched to a gene; V was cut back by 6 bases and J by 7 bases. The CDR3 spans 14 residues. DNA of the CDR3: TGTGCCAGCAGGACCGGGACAGTTATAAATGAGCAGTTCTTC. It yields the protein CASRTGTVINEQFF.

This chain connects TRBV29-1 to TRBJ2-2, with no clear D. Looked up from germline, CDR1 is SQVTM and CDR2 is ANQGSEA. Trimming shortened V by 6 bases and J by 5 bases, and 10 bases separated the two germline ends. The CDR3 runs 12 residues. CDR3 sequence reads: CSVPSYTGELFF. DNA for the CDR3: TGCAGCGTCCCGAGCTATACCGGGGAGCTGTTTTTT.